This TCR beta chain stems from a study of T cells in Graves' hyperthyroidism and ophthalmopathy. This clonotype has ten or more counts. With 3 bases removed from V and 3 bases from J, the gap between germline ends came to 15 bases. This CDR3 is built from 15 residues. The V gene's germline CDR1 is SGHRS and CDR2 YFSETQ. Amplified TCR beta CDR3 regions derived from RNA transcripts. Initially, a first-round RT-PCR of the TCR CDR3 employed the HTBI primer set. A single record per CDR3 protein comes from TCRdb applying MiXCR to the multiplex PCR reads. The table lists 700,000 to 850,000 distinct CDR3 sequences, 30% to 40% of them singletons. Participants, patients aged 18 to 65, had newly diagnosed hyperthyroidism with a duration under 2 months. Orbital computed tomography, thyroid ultrasound, serum thyroxine and TRAb, and clinical symptoms together informed the diagnoses.

Sequencing was carried out using blood. The sequence was collected from a woman between 40 and 50 years old with Graves' hyperthyroidism. The chain has TRBV5-1 and TRBJ1-1; D unclear. The DNA for the CDR3 is TGCGCCAGCAGCTCGGGCCGGGTTCTGGACACTGAAGCTTTCTTT. As protein: CASSSGRVLDTEAFF.